The 26 T cell receptor beta chains in this list originate from one sample, sequenced in a study of blood T cell repertoires in COVID-19. Sequenced by immunoSEQ multiplex PCR; TCRdb stores in-frame clones only, minus some. The data hold 200,000 to 250,000 clones, with approximately 88% observed a single time. Material: PBMCs or T cells enriched from blood (not recorded which). The receptors derive from a young man with acute COVID-19.

V is TRBV19 and J is TRBJ1-1; D is ambiguous. The CDR3 consists of 14 residues. With 1 base removed from V and 5 bases from J, the gap between germline ends came to 11 bases. CDR1 is LNHDA, CDR2 SQIVND, per germline (reference sequence). CDR3 coding DNA: TGTGCCAGTAGTATAGGCTTCATCGGGACTGAAGCTTTCTTT. It codes for CASSIGFIGTEAFF.

The chain uses TRBV27 and TRBJ2-2, with TRBD2 matching 13 bases. V shed 8 bases and J 6 bases; nucleotides not matched to a gene: 6. The CDR3 has 15 residues. CDR1 MNHEY and CDR2 SMNVEV come from the germline V gene (reference sequence). CDR3 DNA: TGTGCCAGCGGACTAGCGGGAGACAGATCCGGGGAGCTGTTTTTT. The encoded protein is CASGLAGDRSGELFF.

The chain carries TRBV2 and TRBJ2-1, with 7 positions matching TRBD2. CDR3 length: 12 residues. Trimming took 8 bases from V and 8 from J; bases not matched to a gene: 6. Germline assignment: CDR1 SNHLY and CDR2 FYNNEI. The CDR3 protein is CASGTIGYEQFF. The CDR3 nucleotides are TGTGCCAGCGGGACTATTGGCTATGAGCAGTTCTTC.

The chain recombines TRBV28 with TRBJ1-1; D is ambiguous. V lost 7 bases and J lost 7, with 19 bases in between. CDR3 size: 14 residues. CDR1 MDHEN and CDR2 SYDVKM come from the germline V gene. CDR3 residues: CASTRLGRVDEAFF. The CDR3 DNA reads TGTGCCAGCACGAGGTTGGGGAGGGTTGATGAAGCTTTCTTT. The complete variable domain, with remaining parts taken from reference TRBV28 and TRBJ1-1, reads DVKVTQSSRYLVKRTGEKVFLECVQDMDHENMFWYRQDPGLGLRLIYFSYDVKMKEKGDIPEGYSVSREKKERFSLILESASTNQTSMYLCASTRLGRVDEAFFGQGTRLTVV.

The V and J genes are TRBV7-2 and TRBJ2-7; 12 nucleotides match TRBD2. The germline gives CDR1 SGHTA, CDR2 FQGNSA. V trimming: 0 bases; J trimming: 1 base; junction bases outside the gene matches: 4. This CDR3 has 17 residues. The chain's CDR3 is CASSLARTSGVSYEQYF. The CDR3 region has the DNA TGTGCCAGCAGCTTAGCACGGACTAGCGGGGTTTCCTACGAGCAGTACTTC.

This sequence joins TRBV29-1 and TRBJ2-5; 7 positions match TRBD2. Germline CDR1 and CDR2: SQVTM and ANQGSEA. Losses at the gene ends were 3 bases for V and 7 bases for J; bases not matched to a gene: 8. This CDR3 has 13 amino acids. The CDR3 region is CSVEASGSRTQYF. In DNA, the CDR3 is TGCAGCGTTGAGGCTAGCGGTTCGAGGACCCAGTACTTC.

The V and J genes are TRBV30 and TRBJ2-7; D is uncertain. CDR1 is GTSNPN, CDR2 SVGIG, per germline (reference sequence). The CDR3 has 15 amino acids. Trimming cost V 0 bases and J 3 bases, with 15 bases left between them. This chain's CDR3 is CAWSVLPRIVYEQYF. The CDR3 DNA follows: TGTGCCTGGAGTGTACTCCCTAGGATAGTCTACGAGCAGTACTTC. Together with reference TRBV30 and TRBJ2-7, the CDR3 gives the full variable domain: SQTIHQWPATLVQPVGSPLSLECTVEGTSNPNLYWYRQAAGRGLQLLFYSVGIGQISSEVPQNLSASRPQDRQFILSSKKLLLSDSGFYLCAWSVLPRIVYEQYFGPGTRLTVT.

The rearrangement uses TRBV7-2 and TRBJ2-7; D perhaps matches TRBD2 (5 bases). In germline, CDR1 is SGHTA, CDR2 FQGNSA. The ends were cut back, 5 bases at V and 4 bases at J, with 18 bases in the middle. CDR3 size: 15 residues. CDR3 protein: CASSPANFDYYEQYF. Here the CDR3 DNA reads TGTGCCAGCAGCCCCGCCAATTTTGACTATTACGAGCAGTACTTC.

The chain carries TRBV28 and TRBJ2-1, with D unresolved. The V and J ends lost 4 bases and 0 bases respectively, with 13 bases between them. Germline CDR1 is MDHEN and CDR2 is SYDVKM. This CDR3 is built from 16 residues. CDR3 in DNA: TGTGCCAGCAGTTCATTACCCCGCGCCTCCTACAATGAGCAGTTCTTC. Translation: CASSSLPRASYNEQFF.

This chain joins TRBV19 and TRBJ1-5; 8 bases are a match to TRBD1. Germline lookup yields CDR1 LNHDA and CDR2 SQIVND (reference sequence). This CDR3 has 14 residues. V trimming: 7 bases; J trimming: 9 bases; junction bases outside the gene matches: 11. CDR3 sequence: CASTKGQVRWPQHF. CDR3 DNA: TGTGCCAGTACTAAGGGACAGGTTCGTTGGCCCCAGCATTTT.

V gene TRBV6-1 combines with J gene TRBJ2-7, with D perhaps TRBD1 (7 bases). Germline CDR1 is MNHNS and CDR2 is SASEGT. The CDR3 covers 16 residues. Trimming shortened V by 3 bases and J by 3 bases, and 18 bases separated the two germline ends. CDR3 in amino acids: CASSEGGTAKLYEQYF. The CDR3 coding sequence is TGTGCCAGCAGTGAGGGCGGGACAGCAAAACTCTACGAGCAGTACTTC.

This chain links TRBV19 with TRBJ2-2; D perhaps matches TRBD1 (6 bases). The germline V and J ends were trimmed by 6 bases and 2 bases, with 10 bases remaining between them. The CDR3 spans 14 residues. Per germline, CDR1 LNHDA and CDR2 SQIVND (reference sequence). This chain's CDR3 is CASSPTGNTGELFF. For the CDR3, the DNA is TGTGCCAGTAGCCCGACAGGAAACACCGGGGAGCTGTTTTTT.

The rearrangement joins TRBV5-1 to TRBJ1-2; TRBD1 agrees at 9 bases. This CDR3 has 14 residues. With 4 bases clipped from V and 8 bases from J, the junction kept 9 bases outside the gene matches. Germline CDR1 is SGHRS and CDR2 is YFSETQ. CDR3 bases: TGCGCCAGCAGCCCAGGACAGGGGCCGGGAGGCTACACCTTC. Translation: CASSPGQGPGGYTF.

The CDR3 sequence is CASKRTANTGELFF. The CDR3 region has the DNA TGTGCCAGCAAAAGGACAGCGAACACCGGGGAGCTGTTTTTT. This sequence joins TRBV6-5 and TRBJ2-2; TRBD1 is a possible D gene (6 bases). The CDR3 sequence is 14 residues long. Trimming stripped 7 bases from V and 0 bases from J, with 9 bases between. Germline-derived CDR1 and CDR2 are MNHEY and SVGAGI.

The rearrangement uses TRBV11-3 and TRBJ2-2, with D possibly TRBD1 on 5 matching bases. The V gene lost 8 bases and the J gene lost 1 base, with 8 bases spanning the gap. This CDR3 comprises 13 residues. Germline V gives CDR1 SGHNT, CDR2 YENEEA. The CDR3 protein is CASGAMNTGELFF. The CDR3 region has the DNA TGTGCCAGCGGGGCTATGAACACCGGGGAGCTGTTTTTT.

V is TRBV27 and J is TRBJ2-7, with TRBD2 as a possible D gene (5 bases). Germline V gene lookup returns CDR1 MNHEY and CDR2 SMNVEV (reference sequence). Trimming stripped 3 bases from V and 3 bases from J, with 12 bases between. The CDR3 loop spans 14 amino acids. CDR3 amino acids: CASSLGVRIYEQYF. The CDR3 DNA is TGTGCCAGCAGTTTGGGAGTAAGGATCTACGAGCAGTACTTC.

The gene calls are TRBV7-2 and TRBJ2-3, with D possibly matching TRBD1 (6 bases). The CDR3 totals 18 residues. The germline V and J ends were trimmed by 5 bases and 0 bases, with 21 bases remaining between them. Germline lookup yields CDR1 SGHTA and CDR2 FQGNSA. The CDR3 region is CASSPRTALSSSTDTQYF. The DNA for the CDR3 is TGTGCCAGCAGCCCCAGGACAGCGCTATCTTCTAGCACAGATACGCAGTATTTT.

V is TRBV18 and J is TRBJ2-5; TRBD2 is a possible D gene (6 bases). CDR1 and CDR2 from the germline V gene are KGHSH and LQKENI. V was cut by 1 base and J by 5 bases, with 11 bases left in between. The CDR3 length is 14 residues. The CDR3 reads CASSPRRDKETQYF. The CDR3 nucleotides read TGTGCCAGCTCACCACGGCGGGATAAGGAGACCCAGTACTTC.

The V gene is TRBV5-1, the J gene TRBJ2-7; 7 bases are a match to TRBD2. The CDR3 sequence is 16 residues long. The V and J ends lost 0 bases and 3 bases, in that order; junction bases with no gene match: 9. In germline, CDR1 is SGHRS, CDR2 YFSETQ. The CDR3 is CASSLGAGYGVYEQYF. The CDR3 nucleotides read TGCGCCAGCAGCTTGGGAGCGGGATACGGAGTCTACGAGCAGTACTTC.

This clone has a single count. V gene TRBV9 combines with J gene TRBJ1-4; a weak D match, TRBD1 (5 bases). CDR3 size: 15 residues. The germline gives CDR1 SGDLS, CDR2 YYNGEE. V shed 3 bases and J shed 6 bases, with 15 bases lying between them. CDR3 nucleotide sequence: TGTGCCAGCAGCGCCGGGCAGGGCGTGGATGAAAAACTGTTTTTT. Its protein product is CASSAGQGVDEKLFF.

The rearrangement uses TRBV27 and TRBJ1-2, with a weak D call TRBD1 (5 bases). V was clipped by 6 bases and J by 2 bases, with 10 bases between them. Germline V lookup: CDR1 MNHEY, CDR2 SMNVEV (reference sequence). The CDR3 spans 13 residues. CDR3 bases: TGTGCCAGCAGCCCTGGGGGGAACTATGGCTACACCTTC. Protein sequence: CASSPGGNYGYTF.

In its sample, this clone was seen a few times. The gene calls are TRBV7-8 and TRBJ2-1; tentative D call: TRBD1 (6 bases). Germline CDR1 and CDR2: SGHVS and FQNEAQ. V was shortened by 5 bases and J by 1 base, with 12 bases between the two germline ends. The CDR3 length is 15 residues. Here the CDR3 DNA reads TGTGCCAGCAGCGGTAACAGGGAGTCCTACAATGAGCAGTTCTTC. This sequence encodes CASSGNRESYNEQFF.

J is TRBJ2-2 and V is TRBV2; no clear D. Trimming stripped 4 bases from V and 0 bases from J, with 6 bases between. Per the germline V gene, CDR1 is SNHLY and CDR2 is FYNNEI. The CDR3 has 14 residues. CDR3 amino acids: CASSGLTNTGELFF. The CDR3 region has the DNA TGTGCCAGCAGTGGGCTGACGAACACCGGGGAGCTGTTTTTT.

The V gene is TRBV15, the J gene TRBJ2-1, with 7 bases fitting TRBD1. V shed 5 bases, J shed 10 bases, and the junction held 5 bases outside the gene matches. CDR3 length: 12 residues. Germline values: CDR1 LNHNV, CDR2 YYDKDF (reference sequence). The CDR3 nucleotides read TGTGCCACCAGCTTCCGGACAGGAGAGCAGTTCTTC. It translates to CATSFRTGEQFF.

The J gene is TRBJ1-6, the V gene TRBV27; a possible D gene is TRBD1 (5 bases). The CDR3 has 14 amino acids. Germline V lookup: CDR1 MNHEY, CDR2 SMNVEV (reference sequence). Deletions cut 8 bases from V and 6 bases from J, with 14 bases between. CDR3 sequence reads: CASSYQGTNSPLHF. The CDR3 DNA is TGTGCCAGCTCTTATCAGGGTACTAATTCACCCCTCCACTTT.

The genes are TRBV28 and TRBJ2-1; D possibly corresponds to TRBD1 (6 bases). Germline V gene sequence: CDR1 MDHEN, CDR2 SYDVKM. The CDR3 runs to 16 residues. Trimming took off 6 bases at V and 0 bases at J, with 15 bases between the two ends. This chain's CDR3 is CASRPRGSPSYNEQFF. The CDR3 DNA is TGTGCCAGCAGACCCAGGGGTTCCCCCTCCTACAATGAGCAGTTCTTC.